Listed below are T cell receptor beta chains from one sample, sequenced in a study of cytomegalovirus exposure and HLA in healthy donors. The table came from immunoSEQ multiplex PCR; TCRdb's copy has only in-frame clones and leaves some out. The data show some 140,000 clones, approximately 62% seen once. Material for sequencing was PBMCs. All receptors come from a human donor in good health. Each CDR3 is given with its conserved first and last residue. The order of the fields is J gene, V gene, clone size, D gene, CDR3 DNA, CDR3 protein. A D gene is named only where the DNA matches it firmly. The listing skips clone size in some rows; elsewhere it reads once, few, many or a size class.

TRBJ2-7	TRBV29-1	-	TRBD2	TGCAGCGTTGGGCGGGAGGGCCTCTACGAGCAGTACTTC	CSVGREGLYEQYF
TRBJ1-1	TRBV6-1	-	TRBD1	TGTGCCAGCAGTGAGGCCAGGGGGCCGGGGACTGAAGCTTTCTTT	CASSEARGPGTEAFF
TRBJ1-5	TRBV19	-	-	TGTGCCAGTAGTATCGCCGGGGGAGACAATCAGCCCCAGCATTTT	CASSIAGGDNQPQHF
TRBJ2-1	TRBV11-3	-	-	TGTGCCAGCAGCTTAGCTAGCTCCTACAATGAGCAGTTCTTC	CASSLASSYNEQFF
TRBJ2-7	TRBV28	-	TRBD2	TGTGCCAGCAGTTTACTAGCGGGGAGCTCCTACGAGCAGTACTTC	CASSLLAGSSYEQYF
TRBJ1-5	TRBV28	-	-	TGTGCCAGCAGTTTAGAGGCTAGCCTGCCCCAGCATTTT	CASSLEASLPQHF
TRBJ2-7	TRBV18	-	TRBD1	TGTGCCAGCTCGGGACAGGGGGCGGGCGAGCAGTACTTC	CASSGQGAGEQYF
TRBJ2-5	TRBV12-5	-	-	TGTGCTAGTGGTTTGATGGCAGGAGAGACCCAGTACTTC	CASGLMAGETQYF
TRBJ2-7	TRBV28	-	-	TGTGCCAGCAGTTCGGGGTGGAGGGCCAGCTCCTACGAGCAGTACTTC	CASSSGWRASSYEQYF
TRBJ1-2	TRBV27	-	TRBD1	TGTGCCAGCAGTACCGGGACAGCCTATGGCTACACCTTC	CASSTGTAYGYTF
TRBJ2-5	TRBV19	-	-	TGTGCCAGTAGCCGAGGACCCCAGGGCGAGACCCAGTACTTC	CASSRGPQGETQYF
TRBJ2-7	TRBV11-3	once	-	TGTGCCAGCAGCTTAGATCGATGGAGTATCCAGGGGGGCTACGAGCAGTACTTC	CASSLDRWSIQGGYEQYF
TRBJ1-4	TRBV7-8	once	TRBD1	TGTGCCAGCAGCACCGGGACAGTTAATGAAAAACTGTTTTTT	CASSTGTVNEKLFF
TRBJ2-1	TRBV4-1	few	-	TGCGCCAGCAGCCCTTTAGGGGGCAATGAGCAGTTCTTC	CASSPLGGNEQFF
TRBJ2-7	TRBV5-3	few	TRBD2	TGTGCCAGAAGCTTGGTGACTAGCTTAAACTACGAGCAGTACTTC	CARSLVTSLNYEQYF
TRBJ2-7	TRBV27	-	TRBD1	TGTGCCAGCAGTTTATTAGGGGGACAGTCCTACGAGCAGTACTTC	CASSLLGGQSYEQYF
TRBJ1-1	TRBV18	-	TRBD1	TGTGCCAGCTCACCCGACAGGGGGCGGACTGAAGCTTTCTTT	CASSPDRGRTEAFF
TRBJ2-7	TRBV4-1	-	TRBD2	TGCGCCAGCAGCCAAGAGGCCGGGACTAGCGGGTCCTACGAGCAGTACTTC	CASSQEAGTSGSYEQYF
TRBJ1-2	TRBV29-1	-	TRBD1	TGCAGCGTATACGGACAGGGAGCTAACTATGGCTACACCTTC	CSVYGQGANYGYTF
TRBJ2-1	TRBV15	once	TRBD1	TGTGCCACCAGGAAAGACAGGGGAGGCAATGAGCAGTTCTTC	CATRKDRGGNEQFF
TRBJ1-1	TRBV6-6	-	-	TGTGCCAGCACAAGAGACAGAATGAACACTGAAGCTTTCTTT	CASTRDRMNTEAFF
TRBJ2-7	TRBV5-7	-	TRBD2	TGTGCCAGCAGCTTCCCACTAGCGGGATCCTACGAGCAGTACTTC	CASSFPLAGSYEQYF
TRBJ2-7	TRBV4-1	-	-	TGCGCCAGCAGCCAAGGCGACTCTTCTGCCTACGAGCAGTACTTC	CASSQGDSSAYEQYF
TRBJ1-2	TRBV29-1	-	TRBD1	TGCAGCGTTGACCCTTCAACAGGGGTTGGCTACACCTTC	CSVDPSTGVGYTF
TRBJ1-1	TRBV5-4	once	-	TGTGCCAGCAGGCCCAGGGGCCGCGACACTGAAGCTTTCTTT	CASRPRGRDTEAFF
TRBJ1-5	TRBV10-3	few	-	TGTGCCATCAGTACCGGGGGGGGCAATCAGCCCCAGCATTTT	CAISTGGGNQPQHF
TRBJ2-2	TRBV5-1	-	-	TGCGCCAGCAGCTGGGGCCCAGTTACGAACACCGGGGAGCTGTTTTTT	CASSWGPVTNTGELFF
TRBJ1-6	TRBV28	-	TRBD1	TGTGCCAGCAGTCAAGACAGGGGGGATAATTCACCCCTCCACTTT	CASSQDRGDNSPLHF
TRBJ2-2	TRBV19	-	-	TGTGCCAGTAGTAGCAGGATCGGGGAGCTGTTTTTT	CASSSRIGELFF
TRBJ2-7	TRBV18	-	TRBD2	TGTGCCAGCTCACCACCAAATAGAGGGACTACTTCCTACGAGCAGTACTTC	CASSPPNRGTTSYEQYF
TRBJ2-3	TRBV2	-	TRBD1	TGTGCCAGCAGAGAGGGGACAGGGGGTTTTGATACGCAGTATTTT	CASREGTGGFDTQYF
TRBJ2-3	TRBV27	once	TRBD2	TGTGCCAGCAGTTCGGTAGCGGGAGAGGTTACAGATACGCAGTATTTT	CASSSVAGEVTDTQYF
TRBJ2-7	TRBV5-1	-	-	TGCGCCAGCAGCTTGGCGGGGGGAGGGGGTAACTACGAGCAGTACTTC	CASSLAGGGGNYEQYF
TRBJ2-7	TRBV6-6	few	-	TGTGCCAGCAGTCAATTTTCCTACGAGCAGTACTTC	CASSQFSYEQYF
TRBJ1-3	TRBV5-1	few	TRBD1	TGCGCCAGCATGACAGGGCCTGGAAACACCATATATTTT	CASMTGPGNTIYF
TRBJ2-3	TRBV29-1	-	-	TGCAGCGTGGTACCGCCGGGCACTTTGGGTGAGGGTACGCAGTATTTT	CSVVPPGTLGEGTQYF
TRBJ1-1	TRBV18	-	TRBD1	TGTGCCAGCTCACCCGGGACAGGGGTGAACACTGAAGCTTTCTTT	CASSPGTGVNTEAFF
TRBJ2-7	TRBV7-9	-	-	TGTGCCAGCAGCTTATCAGGGTACGAGCAGTACTTC	CASSLSGYEQYF
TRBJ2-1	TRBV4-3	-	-	TGCGCCAGCAGCCAAGACTATTACAATGAGCAGTTCTTC	CASSQDYYNEQFF
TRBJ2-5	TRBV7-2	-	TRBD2	TGTGCCAGCAGCTGGACTAGCGGGACCCAAGAGACCCAGTACTTC	CASSWTSGTQETQYF
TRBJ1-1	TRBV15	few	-	TGTGCCACCAGCACCATACGGTACACTGAAGCTTTCTTT	CATSTIRYTEAFF